This T cell receptor (beta chain) was sequenced for a study of response to subunit inactivated influenza vaccine. General study points: A suggestion made by the authors is that each seasonal influenza vaccination recruits few new T cells.

From the RT-PCR reads, TCRdb called clonotypes with MiXCR, one entry per CDR3 protein. The sample has approximately 570,000 distinct CDR3 sequences, 6% to 9% seen once; the top ten hold approximately 12%. The CDR3 sequence is 12 residues long. The V end lost 5 bases, the J end lost 2 bases, and 4 bases lay between the germline ends. This clonotype was seen many times. Its antigen is undetermined. This specimen consisted of PBMCs from blood, obtained around 2 years after vaccination. The receptor was isolated from a man aged 50 to 69 who received an inactivated influenza vaccine. The chain carries TRBV12-3 or TRBV12-4 and TRBJ1-3, with D uncertain. The CDR3 region has the DNA TGTGCCAGCAGTCGGGCTGGAAACACCATATATTTT. This gives the protein CASSRAGNTIYF.